This T cell receptor beta chain was sequenced in a study of blood T cells in healthy people across ages (dated by TCRdb to the mid-2010s). Study-wide context: In model experiments, roughly one uniquely barcoded TCR beta cDNA molecule per two T cells was captured by template switching. Donors of different ages were randomly distributed across sequencing lanes to avoid experimental bias. The donors were split into four age groups: young (average around 16 years), middle-aged (39), aged (roughly 65) and long-lived (over 80). Using deep sequencing normalized with unique cDNA molecular identifiers, the study measured how TCR beta repertoire diversity changes with age. The study analyzed two additional independent replicas of 1 million unique cDNA reads from the same blood draw for two donors, one aged 18 to 30 and one aged 80 or older.

Here is what the overall study found, with its caveats: Compared with the aged group, more naive CD4+ T cells, fewer expanded clones and increased TCR diversity were shown by the long-lived group, suggesting age selection. Total diversity estimates from one million sequenced T cells were considered lower bounds and underestimates. There was a strong correlation between observed TCR beta diversity and the percentage of naive T cells measured by flow cytometry. The CMV infection status of donors was not known, potentially confounding age-related changes in expanded clonotypes. Because profiling used bulk unsorted PBMCs, naive and antigen-experienced compartments could not be compared conclusively. As age increased, observed TCR beta diversity per million T cells dropped in a roughly linear way, and a significant reduction was already evident by age about 40.

Library preparation employed 5' RACE. The instrument given in TCRdb is Illumina HiSeq 2500. A second PCR of roughly 7 to 12 cycles was run with a J-beta primer mix and a sample-barcoded 5' primer. A template-switch 5' adaptor carrying 12 random nucleotides introduced a unique molecular identifier onto each TCR beta cDNA molecule. At least 2.5 million CDR3-containing paired-end reads were obtained from each sample. First-strand cDNA was synthesized from all RNA with the Mint cDNA synthesis kit, primed by a TRBC-specific oligonucleotide. Following uracil-DNA glycosylase treatment, a first 18-cycle PCR with universal primers M1SS and BC2_uni_R was performed on all cDNA. The authors' pipeline ran thus. For normalization, 1 million high-quality reads, each with a distinct molecular identifier, were randomly selected from each sample. Instead of being binned into consensus sequences, reads with shared molecular identifiers were discarded. CDR3 identification, clonotype clustering and error correction used MiTCR with a Q25 quality threshold and the strictest error-elimination algorithm. A nonparametric unseen species model using Euler transformation provided a lower-bound estimate of total TCR beta diversity. TCRdb took the public reads, trimmed them with fastp at Q25, ran MiXCR for clone calling and kept in-frame beta chains. Each record represents a unique CDR3 protein, reported with the most common genes and DNA among its rows. TCRdb, not the original authors, processed these V and J calls. In this sample the table shows about 620,000 distinct CDR3 sequences, roughly 21% of which occur a single time. The ten largest clones capture around 3.4% of the sample.

The V and J ends are trimmed by 0 bases and 1 base, leaving 3 bases between them. Reading from cysteine to phenylalanine, the CDR3 counts 13 amino acids. Only the CDR3 part of the read is kept: 39 bases, read in frame from the first base. Reading the germline V gene gives CDR1 SGHTA and CDR2 FQGTGA. This clonotype was detected ten times or more. The target of this receptor is not known. No clone much larger than this one lies a single base away; base qualities are absent. The roughly 37 donors, aged about 6 to 100 years, were systemically healthy Caucasian individuals from Russia. Roughly 9 milliliters of peripheral blood were drawn from each donor into EDTA-treated Vacutainer tubes. PBMCs were isolated by Ficoll-Paque density-gradient centrifugation, with at least 6 million obtained per sample. Trizol reagent was used to extract total RNA from the PBMCs, yielding at least 5.5 micrograms per sample. The percentages of naive CD45RAhigh/CD27high T cells were determined by flow cytometry on a PBMC aliquot from every donor.

The chain links TRBV7-3 with TRBJ1-1; too little of a D gene remains to name it. Sequencing used blood. The receptor's source is a man aged 70 or older in good health. The CDR3 protein is CASSLTPNTEAFF. The sequenced DNA is TGTGCCAGCAGCTTAACACCGAACACTGAAGCTTTCTTT.